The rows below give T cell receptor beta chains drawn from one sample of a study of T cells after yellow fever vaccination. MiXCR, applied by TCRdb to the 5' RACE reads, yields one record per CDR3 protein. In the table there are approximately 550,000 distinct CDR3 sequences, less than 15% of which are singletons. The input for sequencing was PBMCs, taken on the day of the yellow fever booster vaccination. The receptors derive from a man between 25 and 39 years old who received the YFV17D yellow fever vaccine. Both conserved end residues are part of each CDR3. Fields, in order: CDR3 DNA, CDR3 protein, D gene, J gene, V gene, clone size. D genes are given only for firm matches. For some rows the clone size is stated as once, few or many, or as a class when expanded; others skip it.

TGCAGCGTCGAGGCCGGGCCAATTGGAAACACCATATATTTT | CSVEAGPIGNTIYF | . | TRBJ1-3 | TRBV29-1 | .
TGTGCCAGCAGGGGGATTGAGGCCTACGAGCAGTACTTC | CASRGIEAYEQYF | . | TRBJ2-7 | TRBV6-1 | .
TGCGCCAGCAGCACCGGGACAGGGCAAGAGACCCAGTACTTC | CASSTGTGQETQYF | TRBD1 | TRBJ2-5 | TRBV5-1 | many
TGTGCCAGCAGTCCGCGGGAGGGCCGCTACAATGAGCAGTTCTTC | CASSPREGRYNEQFF | TRBD2 | TRBJ2-1 | TRBV6-4 | .
TGTGCCAGCAGCTTACACCCGGAACTAGCGGGAGGGATGAATGAGCAGTTCTTC | CASSLHPELAGGMNEQFF | TRBD2 | TRBJ2-1 | TRBV7-6 | .
TGTGCCAGCAGCGACCAGGGGGCAACTAATGAAAAACTGTTTTTT | CASSDQGATNEKLFF | TRBD1 | TRBJ1-4 | TRBV5-4 | few
TGTGCCATCAGCCGGGACCCCAGTGAAAAACTGTTTTTT | CAISRDPSEKLFF | . | TRBJ1-4 | TRBV10-3 | few
TGTGCCAGCAGTTTTGATATCCAAACCGGCATGTACGAGCAGTACTTC | CASSFDIQTGMYEQYF | . | TRBJ2-7 | TRBV12-3/TRBV12-4 | few
TGTGCCAGCAGGCAGGGGACGGATCAGTACTTC | CASRQGTDQYF | . | TRBJ2-4 | TRBV12-3/TRBV12-4 | .
TGTGCCAGTAGTATTCTGGATGGAGGGAAGAGCGCTTTCTTT | CASSILDGGKSAFF | . | TRBJ1-1 | TRBV19 | .
TGCAGTGCTAGAGCCAGAATAACAGGGGTTTCCTACGAGCAGTACTTC | CSARARITGVSYEQYF | TRBD1 | TRBJ2-7 | TRBV20-1 | .
TGTGCCAGCTCACCACCTAACGCAGGGGAAATCGGCGAGCAGTACTTC | CASSPPNAGEIGEQYF | . | TRBJ2-7 | TRBV18 | few
TGCAGTGCTAGCTCCCCGGGACTAGCGGGAGGGATGGTCAATGAGCAGTTCTTC | CSASSPGLAGGMVNEQFF | TRBD2 | TRBJ2-1 | TRBV20-1 | many
TGTGCCAGCAGTTTTTCCCCTCGAGCCGGGACAGGGTACACAGATACGCAGTATTTT | CASSFSPRAGTGYTDTQYF | TRBD1 | TRBJ2-3 | TRBV27 | .
TGTGCCAGCAGTTTAGACAGTCGGGGTGAAGCTTTCTTT | CASSLDSRGEAFF | . | TRBJ1-1 | TRBV12-3/TRBV12-4 | .
TGCAGCGTTGAAGATCGAGACAGGGGTTACGAGCAGTACTTC | CSVEDRDRGYEQYF | TRBD1 | TRBJ2-7 | TRBV29-1 | few
TGCGCCAGCAGCTTGGGGGCGAGCGGATACACAGATACGCAGTATTTT | CASSLGASGYTDTQYF | . | TRBJ2-3 | TRBV5-1 | few
TGTGCCAGCAGTTTAGCACTAAACCCCTATGGCTACACCTTC | CASSLALNPYGYTF | . | TRBJ1-2 | TRBV12-3/TRBV12-4 | few
TGCAGCGTGGCCGGGACAGAAAATTACGAGCAGTACTTC | CSVAGTENYEQYF | TRBD1 | TRBJ2-7 | TRBV29-1 | few
TGTGCCAGCAGCCCCCTAGGCGGGAGCTACACCGGGGAGCTGTTTTTT | CASSPLGGSYTGELFF | TRBD2 | TRBJ2-2 | TRBV12-3/TRBV12-4 | .
TGTGCCAGCAGACGGACGGGGCGAGATGGCTACACCTTC | CASRRTGRDGYTF | . | TRBJ1-2 | TRBV12-3/TRBV12-4 | .
TGTGCCGTCCCGGGATTTAGCACAGATACGCAGTATTTT | CAVPGFSTDTQYF | . | TRBJ2-3 | TRBV7-9 | .
TGCAGTGCTAGAGGTCTAGGCCTCTACGAGCAGTACTTC | CSARGLGLYEQYF | . | TRBJ2-7 | TRBV20-1 | few
TGTGCCAGCAGCTTAGGGGGGGGTTCCTATGGCTACACCTTC | CASSLGGGSYGYTF | . | TRBJ1-2 | TRBV11-2 | .
TGTGCCAGCAGCTTGATGCGGGACACCGGGGAGCTGTTTTTT | CASSLMRDTGELFF | . | TRBJ2-2 | TRBV7-2 | once
TGTGCCAGCAGCGTAGGACATCGAGCCAACTATGGCTACACCTTC | CASSVGHRANYGYTF | . | TRBJ1-2 | TRBV9 | few
TGTGCCAGCAGTCCATGGACAGGGGAGGCTCAGCCCCAGCATTTT | CASSPWTGEAQPQHF | TRBD1 | TRBJ1-5 | TRBV6-5 | few
TGTGCCAGCAGCTTAGGTGGTTCCCTTTTTTATGGCTACACCTTC | CASSLGGSLFYGYTF | . | TRBJ1-2 | TRBV7-2 | many
TGTGCCAGCAGCTTAGTGTCCCGACAGGGGGGTGAAGCTTTCTTT | CASSLVSRQGGEAFF | TRBD1 | TRBJ1-1 | TRBV7-8 | .
TGCGCCAGCAGCCAAAGGTTGAGGAGTGGGGAGACCCAGTACTTC | CASSQRLRSGETQYF | . | TRBJ2-5 | TRBV4-3 | .
TGCAGCGCCCGGAGGGCCGAAGATACGCAGTATTTT | CSARRAEDTQYF | . | TRBJ2-3 | TRBV29-1 | few
TGTGCCAGCTCACCGTCAGGAGCGGGAGGATGGGGAGATACGCAGTATTTT | CASSPSGAGGWGDTQYF | TRBD2 | TRBJ2-3 | TRBV18 | .
TGCAGTGCTAGATATTCGCGGGGAGGCACAGATACGCAGTATTTT | CSARYSRGGTDTQYF | . | TRBJ2-3 | TRBV20-1 | few
TGTGCCAGCAGCCAGACAGGCGGCCACGAGCAGTACTTC | CASSQTGGHEQYF | . | TRBJ2-7 | TRBV7-6 | few
TGTGCCAGTAGTATTATTAAACAAGAGACCCAGTACTTC | CASSIIKQETQYF | . | TRBJ2-5 | TRBV19 | .
TGTGCCAGCAGTTTAGGACAGGGTCATTCACCCCTCCACTTT | CASSLGQGHSPLHF | TRBD1 | TRBJ1-6 | TRBV27 | few
TGTGCCAGCAGTCCAACTAGACGCCGCCAAGAGACCCAGTACTTC | CASSPTRRRQETQYF | . | TRBJ2-5 | TRBV2 | .
TGTGCCAGCAGCAGGACTAGCCCCCGGGGTCAGGAGCAGTTCTTC | CASSRTSPRGQEQFF | TRBD2 | TRBJ2-1 | TRBV12-3/TRBV12-4 | few
TGCAGTGCTAGAGGGACGGCTTATAATGAAAAACTGTTTTTT | CSARGTAYNEKLFF | . | TRBJ1-4 | TRBV20-1 | .
TGTGCCAGCAGTGATTTGACTAGCGGGAGGGGGTACGAGCAGTACTTC | CASSDLTSGRGYEQYF | TRBD2 | TRBJ2-7 | TRBV12-3/TRBV12-4 | few
TGCGCCAGCAGCTCCGCGCCCGGGTCCAATGAGCAGTTCTTC | CASSSAPGSNEQFF | . | TRBJ2-1 | TRBV5-1 | few
TGTGCCAGCAGCCAGGGAGCGGGCAATGAGCAGTTCTTC | CASSQGAGNEQFF | . | TRBJ2-1 | TRBV5-6 | many
TGTGCCAGCAGTTCGGGGCCGCCACGGGAGTATTTT | CASSSGPPREYF | . | TRBJ2-3 | TRBV7-2 | .
TGTGCCAGCACCGCCGGGGCTACAAGCTCCTACAATGAGCAGTTCTTC | CASTAGATSSYNEQFF | . | TRBJ2-1 | TRBV6-1 | .
TGTGCCAGCAGCACTCCGGGACTAAGCGAGCAGTACTTC | CASSTPGLSEQYF | TRBD2 | TRBJ2-7 | TRBV3-1 | few
TGTGCCAGCAGCTACAGACAGGGCTTAGAAGCTTTCTTT | CASSYRQGLEAFF | TRBD1 | TRBJ1-1 | TRBV7-2 | .
TGTGCCAGCAGTCCTCCCGAGGCGGCAGGCTATGGCTACACCTTC | CASSPPEAAGYGYTF | . | TRBJ1-2 | TRBV28 | few
TGCAGTGCTAATCCGTCCGAGGGACTAGCGGGAGTTCGGGAGACCCAGTACTTC | CSANPSEGLAGVRETQYF | TRBD2 | TRBJ2-5 | TRBV20-1 | few
TGCAGCCTAAAGGGGGCGCTTCTCCCAGATACGCAGTATTTT | CSLKGALLPDTQYF | TRBD1 | TRBJ2-3 | TRBV29-1 | .
TGTGCCAGCAGTTATGGAAGGGCGAACACTGAAGCTTTCTTT | CASSYGRANTEAFF | . | TRBJ1-1 | TRBV6-2/TRBV6-3 | .
TGTGCCAGCAGCCAGGGGAGACAGGAGCAGTACTTC | CASSQGRQEQYF | . | TRBJ2-7 | TRBV6-2/TRBV6-3 | few
TGTGCCAGCAGTTCCCCCGGGACAGGGGACTACGAGCAGTACTTC | CASSSPGTGDYEQYF | TRBD1 | TRBJ2-7 | TRBV27 | .
TGCGCCAGCAGCCGATGGACTAGCGGGAGGTCCTCTTTTATCTCCGAGCAGTACTTC | CASSRWTSGRSSFISEQYF | TRBD2 | TRBJ2-7 | TRBV5-1 | few
TGTGCCACCCTCCGCGGGATGGGGGGTGACGAGCAGTACTTC | CATLRGMGGDEQYF | . | TRBJ2-7 | TRBV10-3 | .